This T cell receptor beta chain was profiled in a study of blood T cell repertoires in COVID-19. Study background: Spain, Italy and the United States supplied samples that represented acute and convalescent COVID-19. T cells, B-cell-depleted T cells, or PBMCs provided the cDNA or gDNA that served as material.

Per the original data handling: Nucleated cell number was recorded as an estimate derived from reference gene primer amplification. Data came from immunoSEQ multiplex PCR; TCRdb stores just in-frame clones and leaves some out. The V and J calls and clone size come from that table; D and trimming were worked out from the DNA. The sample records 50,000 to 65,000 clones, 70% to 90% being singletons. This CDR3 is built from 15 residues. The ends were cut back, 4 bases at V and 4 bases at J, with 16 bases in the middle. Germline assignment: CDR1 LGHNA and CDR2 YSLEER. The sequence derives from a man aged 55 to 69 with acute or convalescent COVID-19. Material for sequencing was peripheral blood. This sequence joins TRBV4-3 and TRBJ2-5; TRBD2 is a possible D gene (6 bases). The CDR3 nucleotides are TGCGCCAGCAGCCCTTATTGGGGGGAATCAGAGACCCAGTACTTC. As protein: CASSPYWGESETQYF.